Listed here is a single T cell receptor beta chain. CDR1 is WNHNN and CDR2 is SYGVQD in the germline V gene (reference sequence). V was pared by 6 bases and J by 4 bases, with 12 bases between. CDR3 size: 13 residues. This sample was taken from a study of cytomegalovirus exposure and HLA in healthy donors. Researchers ran the PCR with 60 Vbeta and 13 Jbeta primers. Produced via immunoSEQ multiplex PCR; TCRdb's table is partial and in-frame only. The table lists around 90,000 clones, around four fifths of them singletons. The receptor's source is a woman aged 40 to 49 in good health and CMV-seronegative. Material for sequencing was PBMCs. J is TRBJ1-2 and V is TRBV10-1; D is perhaps TRBD1 (5 bases). In DNA, the CDR3 is TGCGCCAGCAGGGGGCGGGAGGGCTATGGCTACACCTTC. This translates into CASRGREGYGYTF.